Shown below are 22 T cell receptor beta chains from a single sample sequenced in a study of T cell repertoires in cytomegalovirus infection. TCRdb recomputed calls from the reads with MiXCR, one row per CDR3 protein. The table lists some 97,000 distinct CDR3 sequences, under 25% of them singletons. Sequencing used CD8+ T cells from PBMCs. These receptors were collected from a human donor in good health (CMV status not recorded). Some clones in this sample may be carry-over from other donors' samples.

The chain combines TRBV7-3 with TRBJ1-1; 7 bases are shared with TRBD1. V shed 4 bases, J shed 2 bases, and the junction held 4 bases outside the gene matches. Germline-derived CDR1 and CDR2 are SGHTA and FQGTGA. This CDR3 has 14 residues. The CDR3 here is CASSSRGGNTEAFF. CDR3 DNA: TGTGCCAGCAGCTCCAGGGGGGGAAACACTGAAGCTTTCTTT.

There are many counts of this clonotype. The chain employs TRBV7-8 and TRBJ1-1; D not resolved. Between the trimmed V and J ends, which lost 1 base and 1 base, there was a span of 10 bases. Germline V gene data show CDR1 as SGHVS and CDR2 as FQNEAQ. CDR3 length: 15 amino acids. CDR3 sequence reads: CASSLVSARNTEAFF. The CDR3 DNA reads TGTGCCAGCAGCTTAGTGTCGGCTCGGAACACTGAAGCTTTCTTT. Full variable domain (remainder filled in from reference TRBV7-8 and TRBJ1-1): GAGVSQSPRYKVAKRGQDVALRCDPISGHVSLFWYQQALGQGPEFLTYFQNEAQLDKSGLPSDRFFAERPEGSVSTLKIQRTQQEDSAVYLCASSLVSARNTEAFFGQGTRLTVV.

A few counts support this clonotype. CDR3 sequence reads: CASSFAGGEISYEQYF. Here the CDR3 DNA reads TGTGCCAGCAGCTTCGCGGGGGGGGAGATCTCCTACGAGCAGTACTTC. The chain has TRBV7-2 and TRBJ2-7; the match to TRBD2 covers 9 bases. CDR1 and CDR2 (germline): SGHTA, FQGNSA. The CDR3 contains 16 residues. The V segment lost 3 bases and the J segment 0 bases; nucleotides outside the gene matches: 6.

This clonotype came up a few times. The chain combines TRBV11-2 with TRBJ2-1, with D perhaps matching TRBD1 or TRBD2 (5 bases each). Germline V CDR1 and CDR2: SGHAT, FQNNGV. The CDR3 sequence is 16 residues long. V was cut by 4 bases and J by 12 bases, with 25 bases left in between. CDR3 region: CASSSAGSTTKGVQFF. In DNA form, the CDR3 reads TGTGCCAGCAGCTCGGCCGGGTCTACGACTAAAGGGGTGCAGTTCTTC.

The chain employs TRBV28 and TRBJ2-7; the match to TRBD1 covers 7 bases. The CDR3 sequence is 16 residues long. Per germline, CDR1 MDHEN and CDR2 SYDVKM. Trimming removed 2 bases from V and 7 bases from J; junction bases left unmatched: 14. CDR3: CASSLPLGGSSREQYF. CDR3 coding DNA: TGTGCCAGCAGTTTACCCCTAGGGGGCTCTTCCCGGGAGCAGTACTTC. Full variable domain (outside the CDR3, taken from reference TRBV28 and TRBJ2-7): DVKVTQSSRYLVKRTGEKVFLECVQDMDHENMFWYRQDPGLGLRLIYFSYDVKMKEKGDIPEGYSVSREKKERFSLILESASTNQTSMYLCASSLPLGGSSREQYFGPGTRLTVT.

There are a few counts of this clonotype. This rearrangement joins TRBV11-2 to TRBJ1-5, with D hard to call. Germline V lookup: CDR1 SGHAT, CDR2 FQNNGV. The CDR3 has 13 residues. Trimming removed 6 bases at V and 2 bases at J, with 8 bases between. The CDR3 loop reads CASRAWGNQPQHF. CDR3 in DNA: TGTGCCAGCAGAGCCTGGGGCAATCAGCCCCAGCATTTT.

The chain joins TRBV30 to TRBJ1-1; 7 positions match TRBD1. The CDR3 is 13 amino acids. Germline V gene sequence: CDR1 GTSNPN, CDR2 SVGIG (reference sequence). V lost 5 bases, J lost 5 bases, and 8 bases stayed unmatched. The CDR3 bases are TGTGCCTGGGGGATGACAGGGTCTACTGAAGCTTTCTTT. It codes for CAWGMTGSTEAFF.

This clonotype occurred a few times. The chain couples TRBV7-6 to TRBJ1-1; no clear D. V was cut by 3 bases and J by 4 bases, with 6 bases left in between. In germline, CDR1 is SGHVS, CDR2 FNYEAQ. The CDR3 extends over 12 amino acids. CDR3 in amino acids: CASSLGFTEAFF. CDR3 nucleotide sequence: TGTGCCAGCAGCTTGGGGTTCACTGAAGCTTTCTTT.

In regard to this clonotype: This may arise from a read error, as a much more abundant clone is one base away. For the CDR3, the DNA is TGTGCCAGCAGCAATCCCGGGGAGCTGTTTTTT. This translates into CASSNPGELFF. V and J are TRBV7-6 and TRBJ2-2; D remains unclear. The length of the CDR3 is 11 residues. Germline CDR1 reads SGHVS; CDR2 reads FNYEAQ. V was clipped by 5 bases and J by 6 bases, with 4 bases between them.

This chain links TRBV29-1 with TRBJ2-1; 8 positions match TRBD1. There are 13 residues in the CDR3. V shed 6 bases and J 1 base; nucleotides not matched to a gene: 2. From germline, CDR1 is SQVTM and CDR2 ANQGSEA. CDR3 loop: CSVWTGSYNEQFF. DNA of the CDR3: TGCAGCGTCTGGACAGGGTCCTACAATGAGCAGTTCTTC.

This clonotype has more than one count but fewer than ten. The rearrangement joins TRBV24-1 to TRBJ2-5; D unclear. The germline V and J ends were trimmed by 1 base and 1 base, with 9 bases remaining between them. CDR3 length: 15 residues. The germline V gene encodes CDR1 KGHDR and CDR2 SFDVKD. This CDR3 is CATSDFLQSQETQYF. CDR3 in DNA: TGTGCCACCAGTGATTTCCTACAGTCCCAAGAGACCCAGTACTTC.

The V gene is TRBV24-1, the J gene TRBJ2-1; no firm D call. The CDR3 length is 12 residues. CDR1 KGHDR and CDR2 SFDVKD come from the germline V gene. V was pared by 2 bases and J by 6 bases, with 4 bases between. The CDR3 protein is CATSDSTNEQFF. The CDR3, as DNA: TGTGCCACCAGTGATTCTACCAATGAGCAGTTCTTC.

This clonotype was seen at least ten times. The CDR3 DNA follows: TGTGCCAGCAGTTCTTTGGGACTAGCAGACTACGAGCAGTACTTC. Translated: CASSSLGLADYEQYF. The chain is built from TRBV12-3 or TRBV12-4 and TRBJ2-7; 9 nucleotides align to TRBD2. The V segment lost 4 bases and the J segment 3 bases; nucleotides outside the gene matches: 7. The CDR3 has 15 residues.

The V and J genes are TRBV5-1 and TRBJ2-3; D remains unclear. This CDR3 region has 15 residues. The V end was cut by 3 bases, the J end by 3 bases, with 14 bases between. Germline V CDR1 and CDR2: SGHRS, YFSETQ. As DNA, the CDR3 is TGCGCCAGCAGCTACCGGCCTGAAGGGACAGATACGCAGTATTTT. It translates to CASSYRPEGTDTQYF.

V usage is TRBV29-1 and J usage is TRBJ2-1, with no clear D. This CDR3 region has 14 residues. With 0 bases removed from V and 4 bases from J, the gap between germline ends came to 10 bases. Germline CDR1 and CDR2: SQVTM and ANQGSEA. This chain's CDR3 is CSVEDDKAYNEQFF. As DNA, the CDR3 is TGCAGCGTTGAAGATGATAAAGCGTACAATGAGCAGTTCTTC.

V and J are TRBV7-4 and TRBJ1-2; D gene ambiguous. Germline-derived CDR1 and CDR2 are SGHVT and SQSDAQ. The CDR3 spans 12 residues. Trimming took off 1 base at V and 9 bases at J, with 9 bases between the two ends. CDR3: CASSLEHQSYTF. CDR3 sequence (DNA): TGTGCCAGCAGCTTAGAACACCAAAGCTACACCTTC. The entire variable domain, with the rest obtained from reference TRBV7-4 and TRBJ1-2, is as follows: GAGVSQSPRYKVAKRGRDVALRCDSISGHVTLYWYRQTLGQGSEVLTYSQSDAQRDKSGRPSGRFSAERPERSVSTLKIQRTEQGDSAVYLCASSLEHQSYTFGSGTRLTVV.

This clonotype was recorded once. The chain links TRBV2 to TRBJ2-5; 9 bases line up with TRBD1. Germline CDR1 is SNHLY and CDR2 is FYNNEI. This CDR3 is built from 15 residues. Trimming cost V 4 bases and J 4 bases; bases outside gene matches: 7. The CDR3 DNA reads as TGTGCCAGCAGTGTGGGGGGACAGGGTATAGAGACCCAGTACTTC. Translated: CASSVGGQGIETQYF.

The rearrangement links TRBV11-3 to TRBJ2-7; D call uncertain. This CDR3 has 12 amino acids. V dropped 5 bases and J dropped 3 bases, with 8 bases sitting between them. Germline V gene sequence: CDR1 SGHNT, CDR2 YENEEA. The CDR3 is CASSPQSYEQYF. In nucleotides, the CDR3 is TGTGCCAGCAGCCCTCAGAGCTACGAGCAGTACTTC.

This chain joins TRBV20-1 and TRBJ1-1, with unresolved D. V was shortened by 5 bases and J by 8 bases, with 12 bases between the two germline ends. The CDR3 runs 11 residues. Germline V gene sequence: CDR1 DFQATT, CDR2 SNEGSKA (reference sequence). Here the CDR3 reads CSARVGWEAFF. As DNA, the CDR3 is TGCAGTGCTCGGGTGGGTTGGGAAGCTTTCTTT.

CDR3 protein: CSASPDSLNQPQHF. In nucleotides, the CDR3 is TGCAGTGCTAGTCCGGACAGCCTCAATCAGCCCCAGCATTTT. This chain connects TRBV20-1 to TRBJ1-5, with a tentative D call TRBD1 (6 bases). The V and J ends lost 3 bases and 3 bases respectively, with 12 bases between them. Germline lookup yields CDR1 DFQATT and CDR2 SNEGSKA (reference sequence). This CDR3 contains 14 residues.

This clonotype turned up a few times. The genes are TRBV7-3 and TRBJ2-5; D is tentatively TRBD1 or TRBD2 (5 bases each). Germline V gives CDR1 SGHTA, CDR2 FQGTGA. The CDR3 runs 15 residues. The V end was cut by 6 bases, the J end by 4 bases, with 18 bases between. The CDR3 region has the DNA TGTGCCAGCAGGGGGGTCTCCGGGGAAATAGAGACCCAGTACTTC. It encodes CASRGVSGEIETQYF.

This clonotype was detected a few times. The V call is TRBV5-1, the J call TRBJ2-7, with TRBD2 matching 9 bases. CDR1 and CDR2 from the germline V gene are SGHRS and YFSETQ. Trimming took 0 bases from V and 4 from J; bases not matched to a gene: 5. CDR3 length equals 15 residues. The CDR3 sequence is CASSLADSGSYEQYF. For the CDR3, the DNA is TGCGCCAGCAGCTTGGCGGATAGCGGGAGTTACGAGCAGTACTTC. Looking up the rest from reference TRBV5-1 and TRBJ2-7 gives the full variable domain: KAGVTQTPRYLIKTRGQQVTLSCSPISGHRSVSWYQQTPGQGLQFLFEYFSETQRNKGNFPGRFSGRQFSNSRSEMNVSTLELGDSALYLCASSLADSGSYEQYFGPGTRLTVT.